The entry that follows covers one T cell receptor (beta chain) sequence. Its antigen is not yet known. Base qualities are not recorded, but no much larger clone differs from it by a single base. The data were obtained in a study of blood T cell repertoires in COVID-19 (dated by TCRdb to between 2020 and 2021). Looking at the study overall: The collaborator samples originated in the United States, Italy and Spain and spanned the acute and convalescent phases of COVID-19. The prospective study material was composed of cDNA or gDNA derived from T cells, B-cell-depleted T cells, or PBMCs. The dataset comprised deeply sampled blood TCRbeta repertoires from subjects exposed to, actively infected with, or recovered from COVID-19. The repertoires were made available in a free public database intended to serve as a resource for research on the immune response to SARS-CoV-2. The samples were drawn from two sources: the first 160 participants of the ongoing ImmuneRACE study, and about 1,300 subjects contributed by 6 global collaborators. The sample metadata nearly always contained a de-identified subject ID, COVID-19 status, age in years and sex. HLA class I and class II types, where available, came from metadata supplied by the sample provider rather than from assay-based typing.

One collaborating source in Seattle enrolled patients during active infection and followed them longitudinally through the course of disease. The collaborating institutions used their own protocols to collect whole blood in K2EDTA tubes. Collaborator samples were shipped for TCRbeta analysis as frozen whole blood, isolated PBMCs, or DNA extracted from either sample type. TCRbeta CDR3 regions were amplified from genomic DNA by means of the immunoSEQ Assay, a bias-controlled multiplex PCR. For the original study's pipeline: The number of nucleated cells in each sample was estimated by amplification of reference gene primers within the assay. Sequence reads were collapsed and filtered to measure the absolute abundance of every unique TCRbeta CDR3 rearrangement. For each sample, productive Simpson clonality was calculated by taking the square root of Simpson's diversity index across productive rearrangements. The immuneACCESS repertoire file appears here via TCRdb, limited to in-frame rearrangements. These files lack a portion of the clones; in checked studies, under half of the deficit traces to unresolved V genes, and the cause of the others is not known. D and trimming were read from the DNA, whereas the V and J calls and clone size are those reported in that table. For this sample there are about 150,000 clones; 80% to 90% appear just once. The top ten constitute roughly 13% of the sample.

General study outcomes and caveats: The amount of clinical and demographic metadata varied by source and participant and was provided uncurated.

Including cysteine and phenylalanine, the CDR3 has 15 amino acids. Only the CDR3 part of the read is kept: 45 bases, read in frame from the first base. Relative to germline, V is missing 1 base and J is missing 10 bases, with 8 bases of the junction outside any gene match. CDR1 and CDR2 were assigned from the germline V gene as SGHTA and FQGTGA. The sequenced sample consisted of peripheral blood. The receptor comes from a man between 18 and 29 years old with COVID-19, enrolled during active disease. This chain is built from TRBV7-3 and TRBJ2-1; TRBD2 aligns with 9 central bases. The nucleotides are TGTGCCAGCAGCTTAATTGGGACTAGCCAAGAGGAGCAGTTCTTC. It translates as CASSLIGTSQEEQFF.